A selection of T cell receptor beta chains follows, all from one sample in a study of T cells after yellow fever vaccination. Each CDR3 protein is one row after TCRdb ran MiXCR on the 5' RACE reads. The sample has 300,000 to 400,000 distinct CDR3 sequences; roughly 9.4% are singletons. Sequencing used PBMCs, obtained on the day of the first yellow fever vaccination. All receptors derive from a man in his late teens or twenties who received the YFV17D yellow fever vaccine. CDR3s include the opening cysteine and the closing phenylalanine or tryptophan. The D gene is left open where the match is weak. Clone size is given for some rows only: seen once, a few or many times, or a class if the clone is expanded.

size: many; J: TRBJ2-7; D: -; V: TRBV5-1; CDR3: CASSLDVGNSYEQYF; DNA: TGCGCCAGCAGCTTGGATGTTGGCAACTCCTACGAGCAGTACTTC
size: -; J: TRBJ1-2; D: -; V: TRBV7-9; CDR3: CASTSPDRNYGYTF; DNA: TGTGCCAGCACTTCCCCCGACAGAAACTATGGCTACACCTTC
size: -; J: TRBJ1-1; D: TRBD1; V: TRBV29-1; CDR3: CSVPQGVGNTEAFF; DNA: TGCAGCGTCCCACAGGGGGTCGGGAACACTGAAGCTTTCTTT
size: few; J: TRBJ1-2; D: TRBD1; V: TRBV15; CDR3: CATSRAGTGGDGYTF; DNA: TGTGCCACCAGCAGAGCCGGGACAGGAGGCGACGGCTACACCTTC
size: few; J: TRBJ2-7; D: -; V: TRBV21-1; CDR3: CASSKMAANGEQYF; DNA: TGTGCCAGCAGCAAAATGGCCGCCAATGGCGAGCAGTACTTC
size: -; J: TRBJ2-3; D: TRBD1; V: TRBV6-1; CDR3: CASCWDRESTDTQYF; DNA: TGTGCCAGCTGCTGGGACAGGGAGTCGACAGATACGCAGTATTTT
size: -; J: TRBJ2-1; D: -; V: TRBV4-1; CDR3: CASSQVLGLNNEQFF; DNA: TGCGCCAGCAGCCAAGTCCTGGGGCTAAACAATGAGCAGTTCTTC
size: -; J: TRBJ1-2; D: -; V: TRBV21-1; CDR3: CASSKDMAPELLANYGYTF; DNA: TGTGCCAGCAGCAAAGACATGGCACCTGAACTTCTAGCTAACTATGGCTACACCTTC
size: many; J: TRBJ2-1; D: TRBD2; V: TRBV20-1; CDR3: CSALSGGARGEQFF; DNA: TGCAGTGCCCTGAGCGGGGGGGCCCGGGGTGAGCAGTTCTTC
size: -; J: TRBJ2-2; D: -; V: TRBV4-2; CDR3: CASSQAGTGAYGELFF; DNA: TGTGCCAGCAGCCAAGCGGGGACGGGGGCATACGGGGAGCTGTTTTTT
size: -; J: TRBJ2-2; D: -; V: TRBV2; CDR3: CASSEDGAGELFF; DNA: TGTGCCAGCAGTGAAGACGGGGCCGGGGAGCTGTTTTTT
size: -; J: TRBJ1-1; D: TRBD1; V: TRBV5-4; CDR3: CASSRSSGTGVWTEAFF; DNA: TGTGCCAGCAGCCGATCAAGCGGGACAGGGGTTTGGACTGAAGCTTTCTTT
size: -; J: TRBJ2-5; D: TRBD2; V: TRBV9; CDR3: CASSVGLAGDGETQYF; DNA: TGTGCCAGCAGCGTAGGGCTAGCGGGGGATGGGGAGACCCAGTACTTC
size: -; J: TRBJ2-5; D: -; V: TRBV4-2; CDR3: CASSQRILDSLGETQYF; DNA: TGTGCCAGCAGCCAACGGATCCTAGACTCCCTGGGAGAGACCCAGTACTTC
size: many; J: TRBJ2-1; D: TRBD2; V: TRBV5-1; CDR3: CASSLGTSAYNEQFF; DNA: TGCGCCAGCAGCTTGGGGACTAGCGCATACAATGAGCAGTTCTTC
size: many; J: TRBJ2-2; D: -; V: TRBV6-2/TRBV6-3; CDR3: CASRAQNTGELFF; DNA: TGTGCCAGCAGAGCCCAAAACACCGGGGAGCTGTTTTTT
size: -; J: TRBJ2-1; D: -; V: TRBV14; CDR3: CASSQEVLIPYNEQFF; DNA: TGTGCCAGCAGCCAAGAAGTCCTTATTCCCTACAATGAGCAGTTCTTC
size: many; J: TRBJ2-5; D: -; V: TRBV7-7; CDR3: CASSLVLQETQYF; DNA: TGTGCTAGCAGCTTAGTTCTGCAAGAGACCCAGTACTTC
size: few; J: TRBJ1-2; D: -; V: TRBV28; CDR3: CASSFPGQANYGYTF; DNA: TGTGCCAGCAGTTTTCCCGGGCAGGCCAACTATGGCTACACCTTC
size: few; J: TRBJ2-3; D: -; V: TRBV4-2; CDR3: CASSQELIFGPPSSTDTQYF; DNA: TGTGCCAGCAGCCAAGAATTGATCTTCGGACCTCCTTCGAGCACAGATACGCAGTATTTT
size: few; J: TRBJ2-2; D: -; V: TRBV7-3; CDR3: CASSLRAGPIQSGELFF; DNA: TGTGCCAGCAGCTTACGTGCAGGCCCGATACAGTCCGGGGAGCTGTTTTTT
size: many; J: TRBJ2-2; D: -; V: TRBV7-9; CDR3: CASSPSGELFF; DNA: TGTGCCAGCAGCCCCAGTGGGGAGCTGTTTTTT
size: few; J: TRBJ1-5; D: -; V: TRBV12-3/TRBV12-4; CDR3: CASSDVGGRSNQPQHF; DNA: TGTGCCAGCAGTGATGTGGGGGGCCGGAGCAATCAGCCCCAGCATTTT
size: -; J: TRBJ2-3; D: TRBD2; V: TRBV9; CDR3: CASSSSGGAEDTQYF; DNA: TGTGCCAGCAGCTCCAGCGGGGGGGCGGAAGATACGCAGTATTTT
size: -; J: TRBJ2-7; D: -; V: TRBV13; CDR3: CASSHSEIGSYEQYF; DNA: TGTGCCAGCAGTCATTCAGAAATCGGATCCTACGAGCAGTACTTC
size: -; J: TRBJ2-1; D: TRBD2; V: TRBV30; CDR3: CADLLAGAYNEQFF; DNA: TGTGCCGACCTTCTAGCGGGGGCCTACAATGAGCAGTTCTTC
size: -; J: TRBJ2-2; D: -; V: TRBV9; CDR3: CASSPPRRIVVPGELFF; DNA: TGTGCCAGCAGCCCGCCCCGGCGGATAGTCGTCCCCGGGGAGCTGTTTTTT
size: many; J: TRBJ1-5; D: -; V: TRBV3-1; CDR3: CASSQDMQNQPQHF; DNA: TGTGCCAGCAGCCAAGATATGCAGAATCAGCCCCAGCATTTT
size: few; J: TRBJ2-3; D: TRBD2; V: TRBV20-1; CDR3: CSATILAEVTDTQYF; DNA: TGCAGTGCTACGATACTAGCGGAAGTTACAGATACGCAGTATTTT
size: few; J: TRBJ1-2; D: -; V: TRBV28; CDR3: CASTPPFPGSNYGYTF; DNA: TGTGCCAGCACCCCTCCTTTCCCAGGGAGCAACTATGGCTACACCTTC
size: few; J: TRBJ2-1; D: -; V: TRBV7-2; CDR3: CASSLVSQGLNEQFF; DNA: TGTGCCAGCAGCTTAGTGTCCCAGGGTCTAAATGAGCAGTTCTTC
size: many; J: TRBJ2-7; D: -; V: TRBV4-3; CDR3: CASSQEPAVVLYEQYF; DNA: TGCGCCAGCAGCCAGGAGCCAGCCGTGGTCCTCTACGAGCAGTACTTC
size: few; J: TRBJ1-1; D: -; V: TRBV20-1; CDR3: CSARVWGPNTEAFF; DNA: TGCAGTGCTAGAGTCTGGGGACCGAACACTGAAGCTTTCTTT
size: few; J: TRBJ2-2; D: -; V: TRBV7-3; CDR3: CASSLVRENTGELFF; DNA: TGTGCCAGCAGCTTAGTGCGGGAGAACACCGGGGAGCTGTTTTTT
size: -; J: TRBJ2-5; D: TRBD2; V: TRBV6-5; CDR3: CASSYYMAAGIETQYF; DNA: TGTGCCAGCAGTTACTACATGGCAGCGGGGATAGAGACCCAGTACTTC
size: -; J: TRBJ2-4; D: -; V: TRBV11-2; CDR3: CASSLGDRRQGNIQYF; DNA: TGTGCCAGCAGCTTAGGGGACCGACGACAAGGAAACATTCAGTACTTC
size: -; J: TRBJ2-1; D: TRBD2; V: TRBV4-2; CDR3: CASSQEITSGVHEQFF; DNA: TGTGCCAGCAGCCAAGAGATAACTAGCGGGGTGCATGAGCAGTTCTTC
size: -; J: TRBJ2-1; D: TRBD1; V: TRBV6-5; CDR3: CASSQGQGVNEQFF; DNA: TGTGCCAGCAGCCAGGGACAGGGGGTCAATGAGCAGTTCTTC
size: many; J: TRBJ1-4; D: TRBD1; V: TRBV20-1; CDR3: CSANTGVGAGKLFF; DNA: TGCAGTGCTAACACAGGGGTGGGGGCCGGGAAACTGTTTTTT
size: few; J: TRBJ2-3; D: TRBD2; V: TRBV9; CDR3: CASSVDTSGHDTQYF; DNA: TGTGCCAGCAGCGTAGACACTAGCGGGCACGATACGCAGTATTTT
size: -; J: TRBJ1-2; D: -; V: TRBV12-3/TRBV12-4; CDR3: CASTLDGNYGYTF; DNA: TGTGCCAGCACTCTAGACGGGAACTATGGCTACACCTTC
size: -; J: TRBJ1-1; D: -; V: TRBV4-3; CDR3: CASSQDPGGANTEAFF; DNA: TGCGCCAGCAGCCAAGATCCGGGGGGGGCGAACACTGAAGCTTTCTTT
size: many; J: TRBJ1-1; D: -; V: TRBV12-3/TRBV12-4; CDR3: CASSLRQGGTEAFF; DNA: TGTGCCAGCAGCTTAAGGCAGGGAGGCACTGAAGCTTTCTTT
size: -; J: TRBJ2-7; D: TRBD2; V: TRBV5-4; CDR3: CASSLGAGGFYEQYF; DNA: TGTGCCAGCAGCTTGGGAGCGGGGGGGTTCTACGAGCAGTACTTC
size: few; J: TRBJ2-4; D: -; V: TRBV12-3/TRBV12-4; CDR3: CASSFEYRTGAKNIQYF; DNA: TGTGCCAGCAGTTTTGAGTACAGGACGGGGGCGAAAAACATTCAGTACTTC
size: many; J: TRBJ2-5; D: -; V: TRBV6-2/TRBV6-3; CDR3: CASSPPAVLKETQYF; DNA: TGTGCCAGCAGTCCGCCAGCGGTGTTAAAAGAGACCCAGTACTTC
size: few; J: TRBJ2-5; D: -; V: TRBV5-1; CDR3: CASSLLGPQETQYF; DNA: TGCGCCAGCAGCTTGTTGGGCCCACAAGAGACCCAGTACTTC
size: few; J: TRBJ2-1; D: -; V: TRBV7-2; CDR3: CASRVTNEQFF; DNA: TGTGCCAGCAGGGTCACGAATGAGCAGTTCTTC
size: -; J: TRBJ2-1; D: TRBD1; V: TRBV9; CDR3: CASRPTGGQRNEQFF; DNA: TGTGCCAGCAGGCCGACAGGGGGCCAAAGGAATGAGCAGTTCTTC
size: -; J: TRBJ2-5; D: -; V: TRBV10-3; CDR3: CAIRGGGPLETQYF; DNA: TGTGCCATCAGGGGGGGGGGGCCGCTCGAGACCCAGTACTTC
size: -; J: TRBJ1-1; D: -; V: TRBV29-1; CDR3: CSARTAGTEAFF; DNA: TGCAGCGCCCGGACAGCTGGCACTGAAGCTTTCTTT
size: -; J: TRBJ1-1; D: -; V: TRBV5-4; CDR3: CASSPGGAEGTEAFF; DNA: TGTGCCAGCAGCCCCGGGGGGGCGGAGGGCACTGAAGCTTTCTTT
size: few; J: TRBJ2-1; D: -; V: TRBV11-1; CDR3: CASSLRLDRKSSYNEQFF; DNA: TGTGCCAGCAGCTTACGCCTAGACAGGAAAAGCTCCTACAATGAGCAGTTCTTC
size: few; J: TRBJ2-1; D: TRBD2; V: TRBV29-1; CDR3: CSVRLAGGPYNEQFF; DNA: TGCAGCGTGCGACTAGCGGGGGGCCCTTACAATGAGCAGTTCTTC